This note documents a single T cell receptor (beta chain) sequence. Each diagnosis was grounded in clinical symptoms, serum thyroxine and TRAb, thyroid ultrasound, and orbital computed tomography. This sample stems from a study of T cells in Graves' hyperthyroidism and ophthalmopathy. Amplified TCR beta CDR3 regions came from RNA transcripts. Primed by the HTBI set, a first-round RT-PCR was run on the TCR CDR3. TCRdb processed the multiplex PCR reads anew with MiXCR; each CDR3 protein has one entry. The sample holds more than 500,000 distinct CDR3 sequences, around 42% seen once. Deletions cut 9 bases from V and 11 bases from J, with 16 bases between. The length of the CDR3 is 12 residues. Germline V gene lookup returns CDR1 KGHDR and CDR2 SFDVKD.

Material: peripheral blood or thyroid tissue (not recorded which). This TCR was sampled from an adult woman with Graves' disease, either hyperthyroidism or ophthalmopathy (not recorded which). The chain has TRBV24-1 and TRBJ1-5; D call uncertain. The CDR3 nucleotides read TGTGCCACCGAGGGTGCATCGGAGACCCAGCATTTT. Its protein is CATEGASETQHF.